This T cell receptor beta chain was retrieved from a study of T cell repertoires in cytomegalovirus infection. Regarding the study as a whole: Cumulative public TCR beta family frequency identified carriers of CMV plus the relevant HLA.

This clonotype was seen more than once but under ten times. Antigen: not known. TCRdb reprocessed the reads with MiXCR, giving one entry per CDR3 protein. The repertoire holds 150,000 to 200,000 distinct CDR3 sequences, approximately 9.7% seen once, with approximately 4.3% in the top ten. Germline V gene sequence: CDR1 SGHDT, CDR2 YYEEEE. CDR3 length equals 14 residues. Trimming stripped 4 bases from V and 4 bases from J, with 11 bases between. The material sequenced was PBMCs. J is TRBJ1-4 and V is TRBV5-6; maybe TRBD1 (5 bases). The origin of this receptor is a human donor in good health (CMV status not recorded). Some clones in this sample may be carry-over from other donors' samples. The CDR3 DNA is TGTGCCAGCAGCCCTGGGACGGTTAATGAAAAACTGTTTTTT. It encodes CASSPGTVNEKLFF.